This TCR beta chain was captured in a study of blood T cell repertoires in COVID-19. Study-level background: PBMCs, B-cell-depleted T cells, or T cells were the source of the cDNA or gDNA that made up the material.

The V gene's germline CDR1 is SGHVS and CDR2 FQNEAQ. The CDR3 has 17 residues. With V trimmed by 0 bases and J by 2 bases, 4 bases remained unmatched. Method: immunoSEQ multiplex PCR; TCRdb's copy keeps in-frame clones and lacks some. Of roughly 380,000 clones listed, 70% to 90% are singletons. The chain uses TRBV7-8 and TRBJ1-4; 9 positions agree with TRBD1. The sample consisted of PBMCs or T cells enriched from blood (not recorded which). The clonotype comes from a man younger than 40 who had recovered from COVID-19. The CDR3 loop is CASSLASDRGTNEKLFF. The CDR3 DNA is TGTGCCAGCAGCTTAGCCTCCGACAGGGGGACTAATGAAAAACTGTTTTTT.